Listed below are T cell receptor beta chains from one sample, sequenced in a study of T-cell reconstitution after alpha-beta-depleted transplantation in children. TCRdb redid the calling of the PCR reads with MiXCR, one entry per CDR3 protein. This table has fewer than 350,000 distinct CDR3 sequences, less than 9.5% appearing once. The material sequenced was peripheral blood, taken 360 days after TCRalphabeta/CD19-depleted stem cell transplant. These receptors were taken from a female patient aged 2-9 years who had a stem cell transplant for Fanconi anemia, so the T cells may come from the graft donor. CDR3s leave out the opening cysteine and the closing phenylalanine or tryptophan. A D gene is named only where the DNA matches it firmly. Not all rows give a size; the values are once, few, many and, for expanded clones, a class.

abundance | v_gene | d_gene | len | CDR3aa
NA | TRBV6-2/TRBV6-3 | TRBD1 | 12 | ASSNRGGNTEAF
NA | TRBV19 | TRBD1 | 11 | ASRRQGNTEAF
NA | TRBV6-1 | NA | 10 | ASSRDADEQF
few | TRBV7-2 | NA | 15 | ASSLGPLADLTDTQY
few | TRBV28 | NA | 13 | ASRPPPPGNYGYT
NA | TRBV7-9 | TRBD1 | 15 | ASSLARRGRGDQPQH
NA | TRBV19 | TRBD2 | 13 | ASSPTSGVGETQY
once | TRBV7-3 | TRBD1 | 12 | ASKAGQGNTEAF
many | TRBV27 | NA | 13 | ASSLSQGYPYGYT
many | TRBV28 | NA | 11 | ASRQANTDTQY